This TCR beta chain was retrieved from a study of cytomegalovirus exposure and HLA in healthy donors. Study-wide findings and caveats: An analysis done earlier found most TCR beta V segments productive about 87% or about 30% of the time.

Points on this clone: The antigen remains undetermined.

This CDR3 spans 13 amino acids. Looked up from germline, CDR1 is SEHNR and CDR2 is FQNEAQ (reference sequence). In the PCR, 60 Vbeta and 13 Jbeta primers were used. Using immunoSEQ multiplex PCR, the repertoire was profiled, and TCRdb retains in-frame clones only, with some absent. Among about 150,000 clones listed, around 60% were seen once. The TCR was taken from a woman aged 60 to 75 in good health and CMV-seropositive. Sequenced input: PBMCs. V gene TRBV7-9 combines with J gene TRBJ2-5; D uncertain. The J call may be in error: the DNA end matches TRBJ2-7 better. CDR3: CASSGLDAYEQYF. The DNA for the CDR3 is TGTGCCAGCAGCGGCCTAGATGCCTACGAGCAGTACTTC.